The 19 T cell receptor beta chains below were found in one sample sequenced in a study of PD-1 blockade in classical Hodgkin lymphoma. Time point denoted: cycle 4 day 1 (C4D1), after more than five weeks of nivolumab. Each of the patients experienced relapse following autologous stem cell transplantation, and their brentuximab vedotin exposure differed. Magnetic negative selection served to purify CD4+ T cells out of PBMCs that had been thawed. TCRdb's table, derived via immunoSEQ multiplex PCR, lists solely in-frame clones and lacks some. The sample contains roughly 18,000 clones, 65% to 80% of which appear only once. The sample here was CD4+ T cells from blood, taken before the fourth cycle of nivolumab. All receptors derive from a human donor with classical Hodgkin lymphoma.

The chain couples TRBV10-3 to TRBJ2-1, with 8 bases fitting TRBD2. This CDR3 has 14 residues. Trimming at V came to 4 bases and at J to 9 bases, leaving 8 bases not matched to a gene. CDR1 and CDR2 (germline): ENHRY, SYGVKD. The CDR3 spells CAISASGRHSEQFF. The CDR3 DNA reads as TGTGCCATCAGTGCGAGCGGGAGACACAGTGAGCAGTTCTTC.

The chain couples TRBV6-1 to TRBJ2-2, with TRBD2 matching 7 bases. The CDR3 runs to 15 residues. Trimming removed 4 bases from V and 3 bases from J; junction bases left unmatched: 5. CDR1 and CDR2 from the germline V gene are MNHNS and SASEGT. CDR3 sequence reads: CASSAGTTHTGELFF. The CDR3 bases are TGTGCCAGCAGTGCCGGGACTACCCACACCGGGGAGCTGTTTTTT.

This chain uses TRBV9 with TRBJ2-7; D is possibly TRBD1 or TRBD2 (5 bases each). V was clipped by 2 bases and J by 7 bases, with 16 bases between them. This CDR3 region has 14 residues. CDR1 and CDR2 from the germline V gene are SGDLS and YYNGEE. CDR3 region: CASSVQGALGEQYF. CDR3 in DNA: TGTGCCAGCAGCGTTCAGGGAGCATTGGGGGAGCAGTACTTC. The variable domain in full, completed from reference TRBV9 and TRBJ2-7, reads DSGVTQTPKHLITATGQRVTLRCSPRSGDLSVYWYQQSLDQGLQFLIQYYNGEERAKGNILERFSAQQFPDLHSELNLSSLELGDSALYFCASSVQGALGEQYFGPGTRLTVT.

This chain uses TRBV6-1 with TRBJ1-1; 8 bases map to TRBD1. Germline CDR1 MNHNS, CDR2 SASEGT. Trimming cost V 4 bases and J 1 base; bases outside gene matches: 11. This CDR3 is built from 17 residues. In DNA, the CDR3 is TGTGCCAGCAGTGCCGAGACATGGACAGGGTGGAACACTGAAGCTTTCTTT. It yields the protein CASSAETWTGWNTEAFF.

This clone was seen more than once but under ten times. The chain combines TRBV29-1 with TRBJ2-4; the match to TRBD1 covers 8 bases. Trimming took 7 bases from V and 7 from J; bases not matched to a gene: 3. Looked up from germline, CDR1 is SQVTM and CDR2 is ANQGSEA. The CDR3 totals 11 residues. The CDR3 coding sequence is TGCAGCGCATGGACAGGGAACATTCAGTACTTC. This encodes CSAWTGNIQYF.

This clone was counted only a few times. This sequence joins TRBV5-1 and TRBJ1-6; no definite D call. Per the germline V gene, CDR1 is SGHRS and CDR2 is YFSETQ. The CDR3 is 15 amino acids. V gave up 5 bases and J gave up 7 bases, with 16 bases separating them. The CDR3 nucleotides read TGCGCCAGCAGTTCAGCCGAGCTATTCAATTCACCCCTCCACTTT. Encoded protein: CASSSAELFNSPLHF.

This clone appeared once. The chain has TRBV5-8 and TRBJ2-5; D not certain. The CDR3 spans 13 residues. Germline-derived CDR1 and CDR2 are SGHTS and YDEGEE. V was clipped by 1 base and J by 5 bases, with 9 bases between them. As DNA, the CDR3 is TGTGCCAGCAGCTTGCGGGCCCTCGAGACCCAGTACTTC. Its translation: CASSLRALETQYF.

The rearrangement joins TRBV5-1 to TRBJ2-1, with 7 bases matching TRBD1. From germline, CDR1 is SGHRS and CDR2 YFSETQ. V lost 4 bases and J lost 3; bases outside the gene matches: 7. The CDR3 sequence is 15 residues long. The CDR3 sequence is CASSPGQVGYNEQFF. CDR3 nucleotide sequence: TGCGCCAGCAGCCCCGGACAGGTTGGCTACAATGAGCAGTTCTTC.

This chain connects TRBV2 to TRBJ1-1; 11 bases map to TRBD1. V was clipped by 6 bases and J by 4 bases; unmatched bases: 4. Looked up from germline, CDR1 is SNHLY and CDR2 is FYNNEI. This CDR3 is 14 amino acids long. CDR3 nucleotides: TGTGCCAGCAGGGACAGGGGGCTTAGCACTGAAGCTTTCTTT. This sequence encodes CASRDRGLSTEAFF.

The J gene is TRBJ1-5, the V gene TRBV5-3; no reliable D call. TRBV5-3 is placed among ORFs of uncertain function. The V end was cut by 0 bases, the J end by 0 bases, with 22 bases between. This CDR3 is 20 amino acids long. CDR3 residues: CARSLGQSPQSFYSNQPQHF. The CDR3 bases are TGTGCCAGAAGCTTGGGGCAGAGCCCACAATCCTTCTATAGCAATCAGCCCCAGCATTTT.

The chain links TRBV18 to TRBJ1-2; D gene unclear. V dropped 0 bases and J dropped 4 bases, with 6 bases sitting between them. The CDR3 totals 13 residues. Germline assignment: CDR1 KGHSH and CDR2 LQKENI. The CDR3, as DNA: TGTGCCAGCTCACCACCGGGAGGCTATGGCTACACCTTC. It translates to CASSPPGGYGYTF.

The genes are TRBV5-4 and TRBJ1-2; 7 nucleotides match TRBD1. V dropped 0 bases and J dropped 4; count of bases not matched to a gene: 3. This CDR3 comprises 14 residues. Per the germline V gene, CDR1 is SGHNT and CDR2 is YYREEE (reference sequence). The CDR3 is CASSLAGQRYGYTF. The DNA for the CDR3 is TGTGCCAGCAGCTTGGCGGGACAGCGCTATGGCTACACCTTC.

V usage is TRBV25-1 and J usage is TRBJ1-6; 7 nucleotides align to TRBD1. Germline CDR1 is MGHDK and CDR2 is SYGVNS. There are 14 residues in the CDR3. The V and J ends lost 8 bases and 7 bases, in that order; junction bases with no gene match: 8. The CDR3 sequence is CASSGDSYNSPLHF. As DNA, the CDR3 is TGTGCCAGCTCCGGGGACAGCTACAATTCACCCCTCCACTTT.

The chain uses TRBV11-2 and TRBJ1-4, with 7 bases identical to TRBD1. Trimming took 2 bases from V and 4 from J; bases not matched to a gene: 10. The CDR3 runs 17 residues. The germline V gene encodes CDR1 SGHAT and CDR2 FQNNGV. The CDR3 DNA reads TGTGCCAGCAGCTTATCGTTAAATACAGGGGTTAATGAAAAACTGTTTTTT. Protein sequence: CASSLSLNTGVNEKLFF.

The J gene is TRBJ2-3, the V gene TRBV7-9; D not resolved. The CDR3 runs 11 residues. Trimming stripped 2 bases from V and 5 bases from J, with 2 bases between. From germline, CDR1 is SEHNR and CDR2 FQNEAQ (reference sequence). The CDR3 here is CASSLLDTQYF. The DNA of the CDR3 is TGTGCCAGCAGCTTATTAGATACGCAGTATTTT.

V and J are TRBV5-1 and TRBJ2-7, with TRBD1 as a possible D gene (6 bases). V was clipped by 5 bases and J by 2 bases, with 11 bases between them. The length of the CDR3 is 13 residues. Germline V gene data show CDR1 as SGHRS and CDR2 as YFSETQ. The CDR3 region is CASSQGNAYEQYF. The CDR3 nucleotides read TGCGCCAGCAGTCAGGGGAACGCCTACGAGCAGTACTTC.

The chain has TRBV9 and TRBJ1-3; tentatively, D is TRBD1 (6 bases). This CDR3 comprises 16 residues. With 0 bases removed from V and 0 bases from J, the gap between germline ends came to 10 bases. Germline V gives CDR1 SGDLS, CDR2 YYNGEE. The CDR3 DNA sequence: TGTGCCAGCAGCGTAGGCGGGGGCCCCTCTGGAAACACCATATATTTT. Translation gives CASSVGGGPSGNTIYF.

The rearrangement uses TRBV7-2 and TRBJ2-2; 10 bases align to TRBD1. Germline trimming cut 6 bases from V and 7 bases from J; bases unmatched to any gene: 8. This CDR3 is 15 amino acids long. Germline V gives CDR1 SGHTA, CDR2 FQGNSA. The CDR3 region is CASSQRTGGVGELFF. In nucleotides, the CDR3 is TGTGCCAGCAGTCAGAGGACAGGGGGGGTCGGGGAGCTGTTTTTT.

The rearrangement uses TRBV6-5 and TRBJ1-1, with a possible D match to TRBD1 (6 bases). The CDR3 covers 13 residues. V shed 10 bases and J shed 10 bases, with 22 bases lying between them. Germline V CDR1 and CDR2: MNHEY, SVGAGI. CDR3 in DNA: TGTGCCACCACTCCCCAGTGGGGGCTAGGAGCTTTCTTT. This translates into CATTPQWGLGAFF.